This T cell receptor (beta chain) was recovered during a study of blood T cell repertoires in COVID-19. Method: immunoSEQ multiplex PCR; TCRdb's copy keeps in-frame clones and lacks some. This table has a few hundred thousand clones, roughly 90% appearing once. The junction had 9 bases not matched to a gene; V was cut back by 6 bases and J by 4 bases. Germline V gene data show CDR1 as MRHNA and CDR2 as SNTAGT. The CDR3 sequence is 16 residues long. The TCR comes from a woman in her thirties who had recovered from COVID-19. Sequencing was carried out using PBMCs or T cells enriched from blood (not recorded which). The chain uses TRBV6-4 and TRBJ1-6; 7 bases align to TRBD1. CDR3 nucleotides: TGTGCCAGCAGCCCACCGGGACAGAGATATAATTCACCCCTCCACTTT. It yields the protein CASSPPGQRYNSPLHF.